These 24 T cell receptor beta chains were sequenced from one sample in a study of CD8 T cells in ankylosing spondylitis. One entry per CDR3 protein, called by TCRdb with MiXCR from the 5' RACE reads. Of about 150,000 distinct CDR3 sequences in the sample, under 45% are singletons; the top ten hold around 15%. Material for sequencing was synovial fluid, either unsorted or a sorted T cell fraction (not recorded which). These receptors were taken from a male donor with ankylosing spondylitis.

This clonotype came up a few times. The chain couples TRBV7-9 to TRBJ2-2, with a weak D call TRBD1 (5 bases). In germline, CDR1 is SEHNR, CDR2 FQNEAQ (reference sequence). The CDR3 runs 17 residues. V was trimmed by 1 base and J by 0 bases, leaving 12 bases between them. The CDR3 protein is CASSLDNRRTNTGELFF. CDR3 DNA sequence: TGTGCCAGCAGCTTAGACAACAGGAGAACGAACACCGGGGAGCTGTTTTTT.

The chain couples TRBV6-1 to TRBJ2-3; 7 bases map to TRBD1. Trimming took 5 bases from V and 0 from J; bases not matched to a gene: 8. The germline V gene encodes CDR1 MNHNS and CDR2 SASEGT. This CDR3 has 16 residues. CDR3 DNA: TGTGCCAGCAGTCCATATGGGACAGTTAGCACAGATACGCAGTATTTT. Amino acid sequence: CASSPYGTVSTDTQYF.

This clonotype was counted between two and nine times. V usage is TRBV12-3 or TRBV12-4 and J usage is TRBJ1-2; no reliable D call. V was pared by 7 bases and J by 10 bases, with 16 bases between. The CDR3 spans 12 residues. The CDR3 is CASISLNLDYTF. CDR3 DNA: TGTGCCAGCATCTCTCTAAACCTTGACTACACCTTC.

This chain joins TRBV7-9 and TRBJ1-1; no definite D call. Trimming pared 4 bases from V and 0 bases from J, leaving 15 bases between. Germline CDR1 SEHNR, CDR2 FQNEAQ (reference sequence). The CDR3 consists of 16 residues. DNA of the CDR3: TGTGCCAGCAGCTCCATCCCCTCCAGGTTGAACACTGAAGCTTTCTTT. It is translated as CASSSIPSRLNTEAFF.

The DNA of the CDR3 is TGTGCCAGCAGCCAAGATACGGGTGCCGTCGGACCTGAAGCTTTCTTT. It is translated as CASSQDTGAVGPEAFF. V gene TRBV4-2 combines with J gene TRBJ1-1, with unresolved D. Germline V gene sequence: CDR1 LGHNA, CDR2 YNFKEQ. With 0 bases removed from V and 6 bases from J, the gap between germline ends came to 17 bases. The CDR3 length is 16 residues.

This clonotype was recorded at least ten times. The J gene is TRBJ2-2, the V gene TRBV4-1; 8 bases are shared with TRBD2. CDR3 length equals 15 residues. Per the germline V gene, CDR1 is MGHRA and CDR2 is YSYEKL. J lost 6 bases, V lost 0 bases, and 3 bases had no gene match. CDR3 coding DNA: TGCGCCAGCAGCCAAGATCCCGGGGGGGCCGGGGAGCTGTTTTTT. Protein sequence: CASSQDPGGAGELFF.

This chain connects TRBV5-1 to TRBJ2-7, with unresolved D. The V and J ends lost 0 bases and 1 base respectively, with 11 bases between them. The CDR3 contains 15 residues. Per the germline V gene, CDR1 is SGHRS and CDR2 is YFSETQ. Here the CDR3 reads CASSLEHFQSYEQYF. CDR3 coding DNA: TGCGCCAGCAGCTTGGAACACTTCCAATCCTACGAGCAGTACTTC.

The genes are TRBV25-1 and TRBJ1-3; D is uncertain. With 8 bases removed from V and 0 bases from J, the gap between germline ends came to 2 bases. The CDR3 has 11 amino acids. Germline V CDR1 and CDR2: MGHDK, SYGVNS. The CDR3 loop reads CASGSGNTIYF. CDR3 sequence (DNA): TGTGCCAGCGGCTCTGGAAACACCATATATTTT.

This clonotype was found a few times. The chain links TRBV27 to TRBJ1-3; D perhaps matches TRBD1 (5 bases). Trimming pared 4 bases from V and 2 bases from J, leaving 9 bases between. The CDR3 contains 14 residues. CDR1 and CDR2 from the germline V gene are MNHEY and SMNVEV (reference sequence). In DNA form, the CDR3 reads TGTGCCAGCAGTTCCCGGGGGGCTGGAAACACCATATATTTT. Amino acid sequence: CASSSRGAGNTIYF.

The genes are TRBV7-2 and TRBJ2-2; D is unclear. Germline CDR1 SGHTA, CDR2 FQGNSA. CDR3 length equals 16 residues. V lost 1 base, J lost 4 bases, and 13 bases lay in between. The CDR3 is CASSLGFARITGELFF. The DNA for the CDR3 is TGTGCCAGCAGCTTAGGTTTCGCTAGGATCACCGGGGAGCTGTTTTTT.

This sequence joins TRBV5-1 and TRBJ2-6; D gene unclear. This CDR3 has 15 residues. Between the trimmed V and J ends, which lost 1 base and 5 bases, there was a span of 10 bases. In germline, CDR1 is SGHRS, CDR2 YFSETQ. The CDR3 sequence is CASSLLLGRANVLTF. The DNA for the CDR3 is TGCGCCAGCAGCTTGTTGCTTGGGAGGGCCAACGTCCTGACTTTC.

The chain links TRBV12-5 to TRBJ1-1, with D possibly matching TRBD1 (5 bases). V lost 5 bases and J lost 5, with 12 bases in between. The CDR3 runs to 13 residues. Germline values: CDR1 LGHNT, CDR2 FRNRAP. CDR3 region: CASGPGGGTEAFF. In nucleotides, the CDR3 is TGTGCTAGTGGTCCCGGGGGGGGGACTGAAGCTTTCTTT.

V is TRBV20-1 and J is TRBJ1-1, with D perhaps matching TRBD1 (5 bases). The CDR3 contains 13 residues. Germline CDR1 and CDR2: DFQATT and SNEGSKA (reference sequence). The V and J ends lost 0 bases and 5 bases respectively, with 10 bases between them. DNA for the CDR3: TGCAGTGCTAGAGATTGGGGGGTGACTGAAGCTTTCTTT. Translated: CSARDWGVTEAFF.

The V and J genes are TRBV5-1 and TRBJ2-3, with D possibly TRBD2 on 6 matching bases. Germline assignment: CDR1 SGHRS and CDR2 YFSETQ. The CDR3 extends over 14 amino acids. V was clipped by 2 bases and J by 9 bases, with 16 bases between them. CDR3 sequence reads: CASSFDLLALTQYF. The CDR3 nucleotides read TGCGCCAGCAGCTTTGACCTACTAGCCCTGACGCAGTATTTT.

This clonotype was counted between two and nine times. The chain couples TRBV27 to TRBJ2-1, with TRBD1 matching 11 bases. CDR1 is MNHEY and CDR2 is SMNVEV in the germline V gene (reference sequence). There are 15 residues in the CDR3. Trimming removed 2 bases from V and 6 bases from J; junction bases left unmatched: 3. The CDR3 nucleotides read TGTGCCAGCAGTTTAGGGACAGGGGGATTCAATGAGCAGTTCTTC. The encoded protein is CASSLGTGGFNEQFF.

The rearrangement uses TRBV5-1 and TRBJ2-3; D perhaps matches TRBD1 (6 bases). V lost 0 bases, J lost 2 bases, and 16 bases lay in between. The CDR3 consists of 17 residues. Germline CDR1 reads SGHRS; CDR2 reads YFSETQ. CDR3 protein: CASSLVPSDSNTDTQYF. In DNA form, the CDR3 reads TGCGCCAGCAGCTTGGTCCCCTCGGACAGTAACACAGATACGCAGTATTTT.

This clonotype was counted a few times. The gene calls are TRBV5-1 and TRBJ2-6; 8 bases map to TRBD1. Germline-derived CDR1 and CDR2 are SGHRS and YFSETQ. This CDR3 has 19 amino acids. Trimming removed 2 bases from V and 3 bases from J; junction bases left unmatched: 13. For the CDR3, the DNA is TGCGCCAGCAGCTTACCCGGGACAGGACGAGTGTATGGGGCCAACGTCCTGACTTTC. Translation gives CASSLPGTGRVYGANVLTF.

This clonotype was counted a few times. The chain uses TRBV12-3 or TRBV12-4 and TRBJ2-2, with D perhaps matching TRBD2 (6 bases). CDR3 length: 14 amino acids. The V gene lost 10 bases and the J gene lost 0 bases, with 12 bases spanning the gap. CDR3 residues: CATGDFSNTGELFF. For the CDR3, the DNA is TGTGCCACCGGGGACTTCTCGAACACCGGGGAGCTGTTTTTT.

The chain links TRBV2 to TRBJ2-6, with a tentative D call TRBD2 (5 bases). The CDR3 length is 19 residues. Trimming took 5 bases from V and 0 from J, leaving 20 bases between them. Germline CDR1 SNHLY, CDR2 FYNNEI. DNA for the CDR3: TGTGCCAGCAGTCAATGGGAATCTAGCACCAGCTCTGGGGCCAACGTCCTGACTTTC. Translating it yields CASSQWESSTSSGANVLTF.

This clonotype was observed a handful of times. The chain recombines TRBV20-1 with TRBJ1-1; D ambiguous. Germline assignment: CDR1 DFQATT and CDR2 SNEGSKA (reference sequence). This CDR3 region has 15 residues. Between the trimmed V and J ends, which lost 5 bases and 0 bases, there was a span of 16 bases. The CDR3 DNA reads as TGCAGTGCTGGAAAACTTCCCCAGATGAACACTGAAGCTTTCTTT. Protein sequence: CSAGKLPQMNTEAFF.

This sequence joins TRBV6-1 and TRBJ1-1; TRBD1 is a possible D gene (5 bases). The CDR3 covers 15 residues. Germline V CDR1 and CDR2: MNHNS, SASEGT. Trimming cost V 6 bases and J 3 bases, with 17 bases left between them. The CDR3 is CASSDSVVYYTEAFF. Here the CDR3 DNA reads TGTGCCAGCAGCGACAGTGTCGTCTATTACACTGAAGCTTTCTTT.

Only a few counts were recorded for this clonotype. The chain is built from TRBV5-1 and TRBJ2-5, with 8 bases aligning to TRBD1. CDR1 and CDR2 (germline): SGHRS, YFSETQ. CDR3 length equals 14 residues. Unmatched junction bases numbered 6, after V lost 7 bases and J lost 1 base. The CDR3 region is CASALDRGQETQYF. CDR3 nucleotides: TGCGCCAGCGCGTTAGACAGGGGCCAAGAGACCCAGTACTTC.

The CDR3 here is CASSLAIRRAHSYEQYF. CDR3 bases: TGTGCCAGCAGCTTAGCTATCCGCAGGGCCCACTCCTACGAGCAGTACTTC. The chain links TRBV11-1 to TRBJ2-7, with a possible D match to TRBD1 (5 bases). The CDR3 is 17 amino acids. Trimming left V 0 bases short and J 0 bases short, with 15 bases between. The V gene's germline CDR1 is SGHAT and CDR2 FQDESV (reference sequence).

This clonotype appeared once. The chain joins TRBV11-2 to TRBJ1-1; D is unclear. The germline V and J ends were trimmed by 5 bases and 3 bases, with 31 bases remaining between them. CDR3 length: 20 residues. Per germline, CDR1 SGHAT and CDR2 FQNNGV. CDR3 nucleotides: TGTGCCAGCAGCCCACCCGCGTTCGGGCGGGGTTTTGTGGGTTACACTGAAGCTTTCTTT. Its protein is CASSPPAFGRGFVGYTEAFF. Full variable domain (missing parts from reference TRBV11-2 and TRBJ1-1): EAGVAQSPRYKIIEKRQSVAFWCNPISGHATLYWYQQILGQGPKLLIQFQNNGVVDDSQLPKDRFSAERLKGVDSTLKIQPAKLEDSAVYLCASSPPAFGRGFVGYTEAFFGQGTRLTVV.